The T cell receptor beta chain described here comes from a study of OX40 agonist ivuxolimab in advanced cancers. Profiled with immunoSEQ multiplex PCR; TCRdb holds only in-frame clones, not every one. The sample lists about 95,000 clones; under 85% were seen once. The cohort excluded patients with autoimmune disease history or systemic immunosuppression. The ends were cut back, 3 bases at V and 4 bases at J, with 13 bases in the middle. This CDR3 spans 16 amino acids. CDR1 and CDR2 (germline): LGHNA, YSLEER. The chain recombines TRBV4-3 with TRBJ2-6; unclear D gene. This TCR was recovered from an adult with an advanced solid tumor such as melanoma, head and neck, liver or kidney cancer. Here the sequenced sample was CD4+ or CD8+ T cells sorted from blood, taken in a trial of the OX40 agonist ivuxolimab. The CDR3 sequence: CASSHALLTGANVLTF. The CDR3, as DNA: TGCGCCAGCAGCCATGCCCTTTTAACCGGGGCCAACGTCCTGACTTTC.